What follows are 12 T cell receptor beta chains derived from one specimen sequenced in a study of blood T cells in healthy people across ages. Through a sample-barcoded 5' primer and a J-beta primer mix, a second PCR was run for about 6 to 11 cycles. One entry per CDR3 protein results from TCRdb running MiXCR on the 5' RACE reads. The table shows approximately 600,000 distinct CDR3 sequences, with around 54% occurring only once. Sequencing input: blood. Receptors originate from a man between 60 and 75 years old in good health.

This sequence joins TRBV9 and TRBJ1-5; TRBD1 matches at 9 bases. The length of the CDR3 is 19 residues. J was trimmed by 0 bases and V by 4 bases; bases with no gene match: 14. Germline-derived CDR1 and CDR2 are SGDLS and YYNGEE. The CDR3 DNA follows: TGTGCCAGCAGCTGGAACGGGACAGGGAGCCCGAATAGCAATCAGCCCCAGCATTTT. Translating gives CASSWNGTGSPNSNQPQHF.

This chain joins TRBV29-1 and TRBJ2-7, with TRBD2 matching 9 bases. Germline loops: CDR1 SQVTM, CDR2 ANQGSEA. The CDR3 runs 12 residues. Trimming at V came to 4 bases and at J to 4 bases, leaving 2 bases not matched to a gene. CDR3 coding DNA: TGCAGCGTTGGGACTAGCGCATACGAGCAGTACTTC. Its protein is CSVGTSAYEQYF.

This chain uses TRBV28 with TRBJ2-5; weak D call: TRBD1 (5 bases). V lost 4 bases, J lost 6 bases, and 15 bases lay in between. Germline V lookup: CDR1 MDHEN, CDR2 SYDVKM. The CDR3 loop spans 14 amino acids. CDR3 bases: TGTGCCAGCAGTTCAGCAGGGCCGAAGAAGACCCAGTACTTC. Its translation is CASSSAGPKKTQYF.

This clonotype was detected a few times. The chain couples TRBV4-1 to TRBJ2-7, with 10 bases fitting TRBD1. Trimming at V came to 0 bases and at J to 4 bases, leaving 6 bases not matched to a gene. This CDR3 has 16 amino acids. CDR1 is MGHRA and CDR2 is YSYEKL in the germline V gene. The CDR3 reads CASSQDVGTGAYEQYF. The CDR3 DNA sequence: TGCGCCAGCAGCCAAGATGTTGGGACAGGGGCTTACGAGCAGTACTTC.

The J gene is TRBJ2-4, the V gene TRBV10-2; 11 nucleotides agree with TRBD1. Germline CDR1 reads WSHSY; CDR2 reads SAAADI. The CDR3 has 16 residues. The V segment lost 2 bases and the J segment 3 bases; nucleotides outside the gene matches: 3. The CDR3 DNA reads TGCGCCAGCAGTGAGCCCGGGACAGGGGGCAAAAACATTCAGTACTTC. This translates into CASSEPGTGGKNIQYF.

The V and J genes are TRBV7-8 and TRBJ2-2; D not certain. In germline, CDR1 is SGHVS, CDR2 FQNEAQ. V was shortened by 0 bases and J by 5 bases, with 7 bases between the two germline ends. There are 14 residues in the CDR3. CDR3 protein: CASSLAWPTGELFF. In DNA form, the CDR3 reads TGTGCCAGCAGCTTAGCGTGGCCTACCGGGGAGCTGTTTTTT. Variable domain in full (rest from reference TRBV7-8 and TRBJ2-2): GAGVSQSPRYKVAKRGQDVALRCDPISGHVSLFWYQQALGQGPEFLTYFQNEAQLDKSGLPSDRFFAERPEGSVSTLKIQRTQQEDSAVYLCASSLAWPTGELFFGEGSRLTVL.

On this clonotype itself: An end of the junction differs from the germline gene, which may be a read error. This chain connects TRBV20-1 to TRBJ2-3; D is possibly TRBD2 (6 bases). CDR1 and CDR2 (germline): DFQATT, SNEGSKA (reference sequence). The CDR3 length is 16 residues. The CDR3 coding sequence is TGCAGTGCAACGACTGGACTAAGCCGAGGCACAGATGCGCAGTATTTT. Translating it yields CSATTGLSRGTDAQYF.

The chain has TRBV3-1 and TRBJ2-7; D call uncertain. The DNA end lines up better with TRBJ2-1; the J call may be wrong. The CDR3 extends over 15 amino acids. Looked up from germline, CDR1 is LGHDT and CDR2 is YNNKEL (reference sequence). DNA of the CDR3: TGTGCCAGCAGCCAACCGGGCCTCCTAGGCCACGAGCAGTTCTTC. It codes for CASSQPGLLGHEQFF.

This clonotype was seen more than once but under ten times. The chain has TRBV24-1 and TRBJ2-3; 10 bases agree with TRBD2. In germline, CDR1 is KGHDR, CDR2 SFDVKD. There are 17 residues in the CDR3. V was clipped by 4 bases and J by 0 bases; unmatched bases: 6. DNA for the CDR3: TGTGCCACCAGTGAGCGGACTAGCGGATCTAGCACAGATACGCAGTATTTT. Amino acids: CATSERTSGSSTDTQYF.

As to this clonotype: The junction shows a germline mismatch at one end, possibly a read error. The genes are TRBV28 and TRBJ1-4; the D is unclear. Per germline, CDR1 MDHEN and CDR2 SYDVKM. The CDR3 runs 14 residues. The CDR3 loop is CASSPLGRTEKLVF. In DNA, the CDR3 is TGTGCCAGCAGTCCATTAGGACGGACCGAAAAACTGGTTTTT.

This clonotype was counted a few times. The chain combines TRBV29-1 with TRBJ1-2; D unclear. This CDR3 comprises 11 residues. The V end lost 2 bases, the J end lost 7 bases, and 8 bases lay between the germline ends. Germline CDR1 SQVTM, CDR2 ANQGSEA. CDR3 sequence (DNA): TGCAGCGTTGAATCCGGGAGTGGCTACACCTTC. It specifies CSVESGSGYTF.

The V call is TRBV27, the J call TRBJ2-5; a possible D gene is TRBD1 (6 bases). There are 14 residues in the CDR3. Germline CDR1 and CDR2: MNHEY and SMNVEV (reference sequence). V lost 3 bases and J lost 4, with 12 bases in between. In DNA, the CDR3 is TGTGCCAGCAGTTTGTCAGGGGTAGGAGAGACCCAGTACTTC. Translation gives CASSLSGVGETQYF.